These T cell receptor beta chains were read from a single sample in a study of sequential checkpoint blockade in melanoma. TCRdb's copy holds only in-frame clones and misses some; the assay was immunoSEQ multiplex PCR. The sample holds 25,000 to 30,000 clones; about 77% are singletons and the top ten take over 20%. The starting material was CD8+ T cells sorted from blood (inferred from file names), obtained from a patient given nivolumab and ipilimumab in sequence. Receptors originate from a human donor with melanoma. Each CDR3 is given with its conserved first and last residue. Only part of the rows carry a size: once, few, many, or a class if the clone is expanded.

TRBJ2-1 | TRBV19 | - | CASSPNFQNEQFF
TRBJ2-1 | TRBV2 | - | CASSEQGGGLPYNEQFF
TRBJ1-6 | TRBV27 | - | CASRPTYNSPLHF
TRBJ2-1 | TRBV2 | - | CATTKLAAYNEQFF
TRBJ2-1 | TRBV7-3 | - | CASSNRVHNEQFF
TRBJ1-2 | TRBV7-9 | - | CASRQGAYGYTF
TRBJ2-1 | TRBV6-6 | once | CASSLTRGGNEQFF
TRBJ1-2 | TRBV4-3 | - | CASSQDPGYGYTF
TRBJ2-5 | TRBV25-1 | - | CASSEIKETQYF
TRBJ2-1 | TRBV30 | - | CAWNLSPRGSYNEQFF
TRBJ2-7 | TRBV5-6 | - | CASSDSRTNFYEQYF
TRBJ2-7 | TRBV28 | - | CASLGLAGFYEQYF
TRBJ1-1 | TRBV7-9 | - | CASSPRTGKAEAFF
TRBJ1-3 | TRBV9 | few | CASSVSGTTHGNTIYF
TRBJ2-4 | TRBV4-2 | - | CASSQDQGRGVDIQYF
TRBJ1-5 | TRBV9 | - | CASSYTGLGNQPQHF
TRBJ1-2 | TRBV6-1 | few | CASSNHGGAGYTF
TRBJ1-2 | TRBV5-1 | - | CASSFGTGAGYTF
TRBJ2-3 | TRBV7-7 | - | CASSLGVAASTDTQYF
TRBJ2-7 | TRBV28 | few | CASSPLAGEYEQYF
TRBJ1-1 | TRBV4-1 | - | CASSHQTGVNTEAFF
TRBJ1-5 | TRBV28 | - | CASTPSPNQPQHF
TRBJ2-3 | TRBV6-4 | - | CASSAASADTQYF
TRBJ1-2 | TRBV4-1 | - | CASSQTTGIDYGYTF
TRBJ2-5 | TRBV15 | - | CATSRTSRETQYF
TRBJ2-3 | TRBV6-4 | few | CASSVTSGSGDTQYF
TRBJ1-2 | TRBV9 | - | CASSEQGPF
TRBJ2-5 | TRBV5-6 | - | CASSLAGTSGSKTQYF
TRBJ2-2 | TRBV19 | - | CASRGPNTGELFF
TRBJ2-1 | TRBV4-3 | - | CASSQESGLADNEQFF
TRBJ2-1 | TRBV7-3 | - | CASSLSGDNEQFF
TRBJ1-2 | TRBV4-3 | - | CASSLVTGNYGYTF
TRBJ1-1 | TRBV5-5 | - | CASSDPNTIRVDTEAFF
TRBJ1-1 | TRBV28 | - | CASSLFQSTEAFF
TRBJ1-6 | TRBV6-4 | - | CASSDSPPSDSYYNSPLHF
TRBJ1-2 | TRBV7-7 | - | CASSPLVGGPSNYGYTF
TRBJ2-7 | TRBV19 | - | CASSIGQNYEQYF
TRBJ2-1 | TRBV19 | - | CASSRAAGSYNEQFF
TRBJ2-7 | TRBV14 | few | CASSQDGYEQYF
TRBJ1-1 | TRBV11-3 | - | CASRDRGTEAFF
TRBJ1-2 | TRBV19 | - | CASSPTANYGYTF
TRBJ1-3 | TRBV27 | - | CASSLGPQGLGGNTIYF
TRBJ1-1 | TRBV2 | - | CASPAGAAEAFF
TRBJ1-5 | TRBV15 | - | CATSREGQGGNQPQHF
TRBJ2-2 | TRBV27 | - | CASSFGGNTGELFF
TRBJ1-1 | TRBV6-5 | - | CASSSADRVNTEAFF
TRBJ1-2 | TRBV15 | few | CATSRLVGGQGYGYTF
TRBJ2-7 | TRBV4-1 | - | CASSPARTGPYEQYF
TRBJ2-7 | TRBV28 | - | CASRPRDSYFEQYF
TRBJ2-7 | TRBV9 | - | CASSVRGGYEQYF
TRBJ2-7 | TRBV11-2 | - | CASSLGTLDEQYF
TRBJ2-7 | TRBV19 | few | CASSMWAGTYEQYF
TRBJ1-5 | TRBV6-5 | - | CASSYPRWANQPQHF